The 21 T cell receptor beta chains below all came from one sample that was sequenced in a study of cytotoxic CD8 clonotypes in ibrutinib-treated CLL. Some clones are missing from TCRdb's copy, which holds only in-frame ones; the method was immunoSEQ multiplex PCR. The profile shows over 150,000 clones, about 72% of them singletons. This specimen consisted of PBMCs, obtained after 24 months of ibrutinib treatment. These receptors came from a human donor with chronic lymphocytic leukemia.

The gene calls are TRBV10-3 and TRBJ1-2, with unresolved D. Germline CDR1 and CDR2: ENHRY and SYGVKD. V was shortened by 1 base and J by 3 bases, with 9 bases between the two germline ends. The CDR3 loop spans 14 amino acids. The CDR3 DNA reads TGTGCCATCAGTGAGTACGAGGGCGACTATGGCTACACCTTC. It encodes CAISEYEGDYGYTF.

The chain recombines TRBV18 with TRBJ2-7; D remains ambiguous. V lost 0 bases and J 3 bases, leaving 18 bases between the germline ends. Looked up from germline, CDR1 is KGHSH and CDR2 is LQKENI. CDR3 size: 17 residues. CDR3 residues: CASSPPDDSKEYYEQYF. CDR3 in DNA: TGTGCCAGCTCACCACCGGATGATAGCAAAGAGTACTACGAGCAGTACTTC. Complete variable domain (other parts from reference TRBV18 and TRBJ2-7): NAGVMQNPRHLVRRRGQEARLRCSPMKGHSHVYWYRQLPEEGLKFMVYLQKENIIDESGMPKERFSAEFPKEGPSILRIQQVVRGDSAAYFCASSPPDDSKEYYEQYFGPGTRLTVT.

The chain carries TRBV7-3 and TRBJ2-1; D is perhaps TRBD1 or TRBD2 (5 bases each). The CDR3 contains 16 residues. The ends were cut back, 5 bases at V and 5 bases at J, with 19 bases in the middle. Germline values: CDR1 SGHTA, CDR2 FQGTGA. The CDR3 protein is CASSRSFSGRNNEQFF. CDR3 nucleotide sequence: TGTGCCAGCAGCCGGAGTTTTTCGGGACGCAACAATGAGCAGTTCTTC.

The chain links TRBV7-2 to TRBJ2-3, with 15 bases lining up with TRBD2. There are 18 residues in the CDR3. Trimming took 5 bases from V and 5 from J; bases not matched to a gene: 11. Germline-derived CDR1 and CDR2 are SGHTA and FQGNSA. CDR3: CASSRSLGLAGGEDTQYF. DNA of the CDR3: TGTGCCAGCAGCCGGAGCCTCGGACTAGCGGGAGGGGAAGATACGCAGTATTTT. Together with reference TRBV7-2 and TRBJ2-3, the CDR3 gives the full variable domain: GAGVSQSPSNKVTEKGKDVELRCDPISGHTALYWYRQSLGQGLEFLIYFQGNSAPDKSGLPSDRFSAERTGGSVSTLTIQRTQQEDSAVYLCASSRSLGLAGGEDTQYFGPGTRLTVL.

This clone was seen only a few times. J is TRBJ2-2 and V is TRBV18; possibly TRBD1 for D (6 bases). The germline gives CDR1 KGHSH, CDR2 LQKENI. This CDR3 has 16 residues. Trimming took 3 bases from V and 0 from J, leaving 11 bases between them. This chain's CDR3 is CASSPPQGPNTGELFF. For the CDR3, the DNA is TGTGCCAGCTCACCCCCACAGGGCCCGAACACCGGGGAGCTGTTTTTT. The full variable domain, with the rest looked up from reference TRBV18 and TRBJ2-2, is NAGVMQNPRHLVRRRGQEARLRCSPMKGHSHVYWYRQLPEEGLKFMVYLQKENIIDESGMPKERFSAEFPKEGPSILRIQQVVRGDSAAYFCASSPPQGPNTGELFFGEGSRLTVL.

The CDR3 loop is CASSLAVEQFF. CDR3 nucleotides: TGTGCCAGCAGCTTAGCGGTTGAGCAGTTCTTC. This chain joins TRBV7-9 and TRBJ2-1; D gene unclear. Germline V lookup: CDR1 SEHNR, CDR2 FQNEAQ (reference sequence). The CDR3 covers 11 residues. Trimming cost V 0 bases and J 9 bases, with 3 bases left between them.

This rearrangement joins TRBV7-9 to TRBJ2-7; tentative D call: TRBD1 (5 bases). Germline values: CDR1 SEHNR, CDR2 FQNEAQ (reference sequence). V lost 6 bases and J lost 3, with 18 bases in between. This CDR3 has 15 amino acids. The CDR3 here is CASSSTTGTDYEQYF. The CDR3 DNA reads TGTGCCAGCAGTTCTACTACAGGAACGGACTACGAGCAGTACTTC.

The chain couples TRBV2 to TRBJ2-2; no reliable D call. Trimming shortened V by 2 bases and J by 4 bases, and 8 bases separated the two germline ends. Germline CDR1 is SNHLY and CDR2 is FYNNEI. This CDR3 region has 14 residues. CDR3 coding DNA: TGTGCCAGCAGTGAATTACAGACCACCGGGGAGCTGTTTTTT. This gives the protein CASSELQTTGELFF.

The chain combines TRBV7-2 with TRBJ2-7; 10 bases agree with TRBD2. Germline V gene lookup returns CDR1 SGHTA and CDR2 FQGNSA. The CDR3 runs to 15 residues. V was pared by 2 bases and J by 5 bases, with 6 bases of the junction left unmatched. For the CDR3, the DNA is TGTGCCAGCAGCTTATTCGGCCTAGCGGGAGACGAGCAGTACTTC. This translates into CASSLFGLAGDEQYF.

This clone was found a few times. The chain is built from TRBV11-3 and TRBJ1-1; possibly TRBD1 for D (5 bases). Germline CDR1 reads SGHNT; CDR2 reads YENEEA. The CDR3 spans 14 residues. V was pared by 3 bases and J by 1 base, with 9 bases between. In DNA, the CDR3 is TGTGCCAGCAGCTTTTCCGGGGGGAACACTGAAGCTTTCTTT. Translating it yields CASSFSGGNTEAFF.

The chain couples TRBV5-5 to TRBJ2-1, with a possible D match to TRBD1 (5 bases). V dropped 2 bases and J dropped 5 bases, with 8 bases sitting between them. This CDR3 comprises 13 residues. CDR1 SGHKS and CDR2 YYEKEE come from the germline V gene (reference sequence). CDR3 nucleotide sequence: TGTGCCAGCAGCTTTCAAGGGGACAATGAGCAGTTCTTC. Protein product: CASSFQGDNEQFF.

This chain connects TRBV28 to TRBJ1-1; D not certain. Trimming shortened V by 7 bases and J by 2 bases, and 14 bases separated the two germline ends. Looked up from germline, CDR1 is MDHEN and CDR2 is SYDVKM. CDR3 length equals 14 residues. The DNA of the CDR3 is TGTGCCAGCACCCCGTGGGCGGGTAACACTGAAGCTTTCTTT. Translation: CASTPWAGNTEAFF.

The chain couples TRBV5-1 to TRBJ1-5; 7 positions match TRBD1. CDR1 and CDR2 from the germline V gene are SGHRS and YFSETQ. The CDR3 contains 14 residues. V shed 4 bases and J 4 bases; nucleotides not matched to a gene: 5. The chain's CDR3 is CASSVGTANQPQHF. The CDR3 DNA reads TGCGCCAGCAGCGTCGGGACAGCTAATCAGCCCCAGCATTTT.

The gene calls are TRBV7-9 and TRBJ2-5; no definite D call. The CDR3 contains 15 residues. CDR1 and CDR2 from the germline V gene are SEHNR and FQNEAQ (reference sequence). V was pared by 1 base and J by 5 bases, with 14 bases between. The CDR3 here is CASSLGSVRVETQYF. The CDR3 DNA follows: TGTGCCAGCAGCTTAGGGTCCGTACGCGTGGAGACCCAGTACTTC.

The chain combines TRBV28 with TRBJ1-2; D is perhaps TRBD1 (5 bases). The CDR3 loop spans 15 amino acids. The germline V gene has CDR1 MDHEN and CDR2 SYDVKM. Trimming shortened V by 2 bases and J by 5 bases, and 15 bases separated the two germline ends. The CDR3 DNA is TGTGCCAGCAGTTTAAGGCCAGGGTACGCATATGGCTACACCTTC. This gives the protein CASSLRPGYAYGYTF.

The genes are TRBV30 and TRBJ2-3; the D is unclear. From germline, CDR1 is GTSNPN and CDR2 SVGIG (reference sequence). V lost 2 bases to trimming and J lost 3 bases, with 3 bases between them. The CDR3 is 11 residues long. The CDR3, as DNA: TGTGCCTGGAGTATAACAGATACGCAGTATTTT. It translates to CAWSITDTQYF.

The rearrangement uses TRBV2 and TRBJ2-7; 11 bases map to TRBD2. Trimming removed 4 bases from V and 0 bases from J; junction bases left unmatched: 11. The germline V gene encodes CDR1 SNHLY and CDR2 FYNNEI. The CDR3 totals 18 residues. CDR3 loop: CASSVRLGTSGPSYEQYF. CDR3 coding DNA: TGTGCCAGCAGTGTCCGTCTCGGGACTAGCGGACCCTCCTACGAGCAGTACTTC. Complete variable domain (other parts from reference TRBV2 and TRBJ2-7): EPEVTQTPSHQVTQMGQEVILRCVPISNHLYFYWYRQILGQKVEFLVSFYNNEISEKSEIFDDQFSVERPDGSNFTLKIRSTKLEDSAMYFCASSVRLGTSGPSYEQYFGPGTRLTVT.

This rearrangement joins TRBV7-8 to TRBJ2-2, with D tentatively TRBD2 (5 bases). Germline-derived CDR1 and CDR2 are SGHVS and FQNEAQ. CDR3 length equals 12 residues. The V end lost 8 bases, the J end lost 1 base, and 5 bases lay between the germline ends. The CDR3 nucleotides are TGTGCCAGCGGACTGAACACCGGGGAGCTGTTTTTT. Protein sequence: CASGLNTGELFF.

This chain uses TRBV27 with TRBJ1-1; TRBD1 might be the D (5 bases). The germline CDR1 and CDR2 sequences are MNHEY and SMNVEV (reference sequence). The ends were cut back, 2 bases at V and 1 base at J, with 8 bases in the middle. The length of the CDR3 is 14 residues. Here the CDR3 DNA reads TGTGCCAGCAGTTTACTTGGACAGAACACTGAAGCTTTCTTT. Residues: CASSLLGQNTEAFF.

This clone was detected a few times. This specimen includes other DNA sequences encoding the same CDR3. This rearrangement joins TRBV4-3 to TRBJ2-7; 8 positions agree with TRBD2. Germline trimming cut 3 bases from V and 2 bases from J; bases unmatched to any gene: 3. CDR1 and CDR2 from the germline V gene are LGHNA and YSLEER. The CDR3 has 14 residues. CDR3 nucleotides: TGCGCCAGCAGCCAGGGACTAGGTACCTACGAGCAGTACTTC. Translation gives CASSQGLGTYEQYF.

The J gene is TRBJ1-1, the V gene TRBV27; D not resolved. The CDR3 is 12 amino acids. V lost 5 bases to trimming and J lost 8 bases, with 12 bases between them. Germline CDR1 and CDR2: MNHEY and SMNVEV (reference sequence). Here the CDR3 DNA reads TGTGCCAGCAGTAGTCAGGCCCGCGAAGCTTTCTTT. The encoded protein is CASSSQAREAFF.